A selection of T cell receptor beta chains follows, all from one sample in a study of cytomegalovirus exposure and HLA in healthy donors. TCRdb's copy holds only in-frame clones and misses some; the assay was immunoSEQ multiplex PCR. The sample yields some 180,000 clones, around 88% seen once. Sequences were obtained from PBMCs. These TCRs come from a man aged 35 to 55 in good health and CMV-seropositive. The CDR3 runs from the conserved cysteine through the conserved F or W. The D gene is left open where the match is weak. Clone size appears in some rows only: once, few, many, or a class for an expanded clone.

CDR3 protein | CDR3 DNA | clone size | J gene | D gene | V gene
CASSSSGGLREQYF | TGTGCCAGTAGTTCCAGCGGGGGATTGAGGGAGCAGTACTTC | NA | TRBJ2-7 | TRBD2 | TRBV19
CASREKGPEGYTF | TGTGCCAGCAGGGAAAAGGGGCCGGAGGGCTACACCTTC | NA | TRBJ1-2 | NA | TRBV6-1
CAISAETDTGELFF | TGTGCCATCAGTGCGGAGACCGACACCGGGGAGCTGTTTTTT | NA | TRBJ2-2 | NA | TRBV10-3
CASSAEGQGTYEQYF | TGTGCCAGCAGCGCCGAAGGGCAGGGGACCTACGAGCAGTACTTC | NA | TRBJ2-7 | NA | TRBV9
CASSPKGVPNEQYF | TGTGCCAGCAGCCCCAAGGGGGTCCCGAACGAGCAGTACTTC | NA | TRBJ2-7 | NA | TRBV5-8
CASSLEGTSALFQETQYF | TGTGCCAGCAGCTTAGAAGGGACTAGCGCCCTATTTCAAGAGACCCAGTACTTC | few | TRBJ2-5 | TRBD2 | TRBV11-2
CASSGRGGWDGEKLFF | TGTGCCAGCAGTGGGCGGGGGGGCTGGGACGGTGAAAAACTGTTTTTT | NA | TRBJ1-4 | NA | TRBV28
CASTSFGTGGEQYF | TGTGCCAGCACCTCATTCGGGACAGGCGGTGAGCAGTACTTC | NA | TRBJ2-7 | TRBD1 | TRBV6-5
CASSRTGRIGELFF | TGTGCCAGCAGCCGGACAGGGCGTATCGGGGAGCTGTTTTTT | NA | TRBJ2-2 | TRBD1 | TRBV11-2
CASRLAGGDEQYF | TGTGCCAGCCGACTAGCGGGAGGGGACGAGCAGTACTTC | NA | TRBJ2-7 | TRBD2 | TRBV6-6
CASRDRGNEQYF | TGTGCCAGCAGGGACAGGGGAAACGAGCAGTACTTC | NA | TRBJ2-7 | TRBD1 | TRBV25-1
CASSGKREWELFF | TGCGCCAGCAGTGGCAAGCGGGAGTGGGAGCTGTTTTTT | NA | TRBJ2-2 | TRBD2 | TRBV10-1
CASSPTGTGANVLTF | TGCGCCAGCAGCCCGACGGGGACTGGGGCCAACGTCCTGACTTTC | NA | TRBJ2-6 | NA | TRBV5-1
CASRATGTDFNEKLFF | TGTGCCAGCAGAGCAACCGGGACAGACTTTAATGAAAAACTGTTTTTT | NA | TRBJ1-4 | TRBD1 | TRBV4-2
CASSLEGGRNRFYNEQFF | TGTGCCAGCAGCTTGGAAGGGGGCCGCAACCGATTCTACAATGAGCAGTTCTTC | NA | TRBJ2-1 | TRBD1 | TRBV5-6
CASSLKGRAGVLGELFF | TGTGCCAGCAGCTTAAAGGGTCGAGCGGGAGTGCTCGGGGAGCTGTTTTTT | NA | TRBJ2-2 | TRBD2 | TRBV7-6
CASTLAGANTGELFF | TGTGCCAGCACCCTAGCGGGAGCGAACACCGGGGAGCTGTTTTTT | NA | TRBJ2-2 | TRBD2 | TRBV9
CASSPTGADTQYF | TGCGCCAGCAGCCCTACAGGGGCAGATACGCAGTATTTT | NA | TRBJ2-3 | TRBD1 | TRBV5-1
CSSTSSYEQYF | TGTTCCAGCACATCATCCTACGAGCAGTACTTC | NA | TRBJ2-7 | NA | TRBV7-9
CASSIRLNTGELFF | TGTGCCAGTAGTATCAGGCTGAACACCGGGGAGCTGTTTTTT | NA | TRBJ2-2 | NA | TRBV19
CASSQDLASGRAEGGELFF | TGCGCCAGCAGCCAAGATCTGGCTAGCGGGAGGGCCGAGGGCGGGGAGCTGTTTTTT | NA | TRBJ2-2 | TRBD2 | TRBV4-3
CASIRAPHNNQPQHF | TGTGCCAGTATCAGGGCGCCCCATAACAATCAGCCCCAGCATTTT | NA | TRBJ1-5 | NA | TRBV28
CASSSNIGQGGRYEQYF | TGTGCCAGCTCATCGAATATTGGACAGGGGGGCCGCTACGAGCAGTACTTC | NA | TRBJ2-7 | TRBD1 | TRBV18
CASRAGTGDTGELFF | TGTGCCAGCAGGGCCGGGACAGGGGACACCGGGGAGCTGTTTTTT | NA | TRBJ2-2 | TRBD1 | TRBV25-1